This T cell receptor (beta chain) stems from a study of control samples from healthy donors and cancer patients. This clone was picked up one time. Other DNA sequences of this sample code for an identical CDR3. The CDR3 length is 12 residues. Germline CDR1 and CDR2: LGHDT and YNNKEL (reference sequence). Trimming pared 6 bases from V and 1 base from J, leaving 3 bases between. Profiling relied on immunoSEQ multiplex PCR, and the TCRdb table lists in-frame clones only, not all of them. The table lists about 410,000 clones, approximately 90% of them singletons. This receptor was obtained from a man aged 40-49 years with head and neck cancer. Sequencing was done on a sample of PBMCs. The chain links TRBV3-1 (or the pseudogene TRBV3-2) to TRBJ2-2; no clear D. The CDR3 DNA reads TGTGCCAGCAGTCAGAACACCGGGGAGCTGTTTTTT. This translates into CASSQNTGELFF.